This note documents a single T cell receptor beta chain sequence. What it recognizes is unknown. This sample was included in a study of lymphopenia after photon versus proton radiotherapy. Points from the study as a whole: Larger post-nadir TCR diversity loss correlated inversely with survival in deceased patients. Proton therapy kept repertoires fairly stable, unlike photons, which gained effector/memory cells. Oligoclonal CD8+ Temra expansion after nadir drove photon patients' diversity drop.

Generated by immunoSEQ multiplex PCR, the TCRdb table keeps only in-frame clones and is missing some. The sample records 75,000 or so clones, about 86% being singletons. Sequencing was performed on peripheral blood, taken from a patient treated with proton-based radiotherapy. The sequence was obtained from a man aged 55 to 70 with pancreatic cancer.

CDR3 sequence: CASSLDSSWGNEQFF. The CDR3 region has the DNA TGCGCCAGCAGCTTGGATTCCAGTTGGGGCAATGAGCAGTTCTTC. The chain employs TRBV5-1 and TRBJ2-1; D is ambiguous. Germline CDR1 is SGHRS and CDR2 is YFSETQ. V was pared by 0 bases and J by 6 bases, with 13 bases between. The CDR3 extends over 15 amino acids.